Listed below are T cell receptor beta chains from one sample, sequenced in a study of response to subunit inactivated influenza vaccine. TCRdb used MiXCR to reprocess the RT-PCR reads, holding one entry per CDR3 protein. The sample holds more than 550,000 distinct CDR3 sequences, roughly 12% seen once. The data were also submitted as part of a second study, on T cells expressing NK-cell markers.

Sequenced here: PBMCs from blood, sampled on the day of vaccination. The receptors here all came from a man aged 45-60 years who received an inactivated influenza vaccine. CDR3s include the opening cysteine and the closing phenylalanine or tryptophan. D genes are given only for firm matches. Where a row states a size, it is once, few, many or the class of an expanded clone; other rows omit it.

CDR3 protein: CASSLGSQTGELFF; CDR3 DNA: TGTGCCAGCAGTTTAGGCAGCCAAACCGGGGAGCTGTTTTTT; V gene: TRBV12-3/TRBV12-4; clone size: few; D gene: NA; CDR3 length: 14; J gene: TRBJ2-2
CDR3 protein: CASSQEQGGSMVNEQFF; CDR3 DNA: TGTGCCAGCAGTCAAGAACAGGGCGGGTCGATGGTAAATGAGCAGTTCTTC; V gene: TRBV27; clone size: few; D gene: NA; CDR3 length: 17; J gene: TRBJ2-1
CDR3 protein: CAWSGPGTSGGYEQYF; CDR3 DNA: TGTGCCTGGAGTGGACCCGGGACTAGCGGGGGCTACGAGCAGTACTTC; V gene: TRBV30; clone size: few; D gene: TRBD2; CDR3 length: 16; J gene: TRBJ2-7
CDR3 protein: CVSGRGDSQETQYF; CDR3 DNA: TGCGTCAGCGGCCGAGGGGACTCACAAGAGACCCAGTACTTC; V gene: TRBV5-1; clone size: NA; D gene: NA; CDR3 length: 14; J gene: TRBJ2-5
CDR3 protein: CASSQDPGGTWGEQFF; CDR3 DNA: TGTGCCAGCAGCCAAGATCCAGGCGGCACATGGGGTGAGCAGTTCTTC; V gene: TRBV3-1; clone size: few; D gene: NA; CDR3 length: 16; J gene: TRBJ2-1
CDR3 protein: CASRSQYRNHEQYF; CDR3 DNA: TGTGCCAGCAGATCTCAATACAGGAATCACGAGCAGTACTTC; V gene: TRBV27; clone size: NA; D gene: NA; CDR3 length: 14; J gene: TRBJ2-7
CDR3 protein: CASRDRDRGNQPQHF; CDR3 DNA: TGTGCCAGCAGGGATCGGGACAGGGGCAATCAGCCCCAGCATTTT; V gene: TRBV12-3/TRBV12-4; clone size: NA; D gene: TRBD1; CDR3 length: 15; J gene: TRBJ1-5
CDR3 protein: CASSQENRSPNEKLFF; CDR3 DNA: TGCGCCAGCAGCCAAGAAAATCGCTCCCCAAACGAAAAACTGTTTTTT; V gene: TRBV4-3; clone size: NA; D gene: NA; CDR3 length: 16; J gene: TRBJ1-4
CDR3 protein: CASSRTTTHHEAFF; CDR3 DNA: TGTGCCAGCAGCCGAACAACGACCCACCATGAAGCTTTCTTT; V gene: TRBV3-1; clone size: NA; D gene: NA; CDR3 length: 14; J gene: TRBJ1-1
CDR3 protein: CASSLVSLAGGPIGTDTQYF; CDR3 DNA: TGCGCCAGCAGCTTGGTCTCCTTAGCGGGAGGGCCGATTGGCACAGATACGCAGTATTTT; V gene: TRBV5-1; clone size: few; D gene: TRBD2; CDR3 length: 20; J gene: TRBJ2-3
CDR3 protein: CASSLRSLAYNEQFF; CDR3 DNA: TGTGCCAGCAGCTTAAGGAGCTTGGCCTACAATGAGCAGTTCTTC; V gene: TRBV7-9; clone size: many; D gene: NA; CDR3 length: 15; J gene: TRBJ2-1
CDR3 protein: CASSLAGDLNTEAFF; CDR3 DNA: TGTGCCAGCAGCTTAGCGGGGGATTTGAACACTGAAGCTTTCTTT; V gene: TRBV7-2; clone size: few; D gene: NA; CDR3 length: 15; J gene: TRBJ1-1
CDR3 protein: CATSRQGDTGELFF; CDR3 DNA: TGTGCCACCAGCAGGCAGGGGGACACCGGGGAGCTGTTTTTT; V gene: TRBV15; clone size: many; D gene: TRBD1; CDR3 length: 14; J gene: TRBJ2-2
CDR3 protein: CASSFGLGAEAFF; CDR3 DNA: TGTGCCAGCAGTTTTGGCCTGGGGGCTGAAGCTTTCTTT; V gene: TRBV28; clone size: NA; D gene: NA; CDR3 length: 13; J gene: TRBJ1-1
CDR3 protein: CASSVTGDQPQHF; CDR3 DNA: TGTGCCAGCAGTGTGACAGGGGACCAGCCCCAGCATTTT; V gene: TRBV12-3/TRBV12-4; clone size: few; D gene: TRBD1; CDR3 length: 13; J gene: TRBJ1-5
CDR3 protein: CAIGGGGYQPQHF; CDR3 DNA: TGTGCCATTGGAGGAGGGGGCTATCAGCCCCAGCATTTT; V gene: TRBV6-2/TRBV6-3; clone size: NA; D gene: TRBD1; CDR3 length: 13; J gene: TRBJ1-5
CDR3 protein: CASSWGLAGRMYNEQFF; CDR3 DNA: TGTGCCAGCAGTTGGGGACTAGCGGGAAGAATGTACAATGAGCAGTTCTTC; V gene: TRBV28; clone size: many; D gene: TRBD2; CDR3 length: 17; J gene: TRBJ2-1
CDR3 protein: CSANLGRGASNEQFF; CDR3 DNA: TGCAGCGCCAACCTAGGACGGGGGGCGAGTAATGAGCAGTTCTTC; V gene: TRBV29-1; clone size: few; D gene: NA; CDR3 length: 15; J gene: TRBJ2-1
CDR3 protein: CSVDGDGDEQYF; CDR3 DNA: TGCAGCGTTGATGGGGACGGGGACGAGCAGTACTTC; V gene: TRBV29-1; clone size: NA; D gene: NA; CDR3 length: 12; J gene: TRBJ2-7
CDR3 protein: CASRPTSGGGQETQYF; CDR3 DNA: TGTGCCAGCAGGCCTACTAGCGGGGGGGGACAAGAGACCCAGTACTTC; V gene: TRBV7-8; clone size: many; D gene: TRBD2; CDR3 length: 16; J gene: TRBJ2-5
CDR3 protein: CASSETHTDTQYF; CDR3 DNA: TGTGCCAGCAGTGAGACCCACACAGATACGCAGTATTTT; V gene: TRBV6-4; clone size: few; D gene: NA; CDR3 length: 13; J gene: TRBJ2-3
CDR3 protein: CASSLGTGEYNEQFF; CDR3 DNA: TGCGCCAGCAGCCTTGGGACAGGCGAATACAATGAGCAGTTCTTC; V gene: TRBV4-3; clone size: few; D gene: TRBD1; CDR3 length: 15; J gene: TRBJ2-1
CDR3 protein: CASTATELTDTQYF; CDR3 DNA: TGTGCCAGCACGGCGACGGAACTCACAGATACGCAGTATTTT; V gene: TRBV12-3/TRBV12-4; clone size: many; D gene: NA; CDR3 length: 14; J gene: TRBJ2-3
CDR3 protein: CSARKAGRMNTEAFF; CDR3 DNA: TGCAGTGCTAGAAAGGCGGGACGTATGAACACTGAAGCTTTCTTT; V gene: TRBV20-1; clone size: NA; D gene: NA; CDR3 length: 15; J gene: TRBJ1-1
CDR3 protein: CASSLDTWYQETQYF; CDR3 DNA: TGTGCCAGCAGCTTAGACACCTGGTACCAAGAGACCCAGTACTTC; V gene: TRBV11-2; clone size: few; D gene: NA; CDR3 length: 15; J gene: TRBJ2-5
CDR3 protein: CASSPWRDRAPYNEQFF; CDR3 DNA: TGTGCCAGCAGTCCCTGGCGGGACAGGGCTCCCTACAATGAGCAGTTCTTC; V gene: TRBV7-6; clone size: many; D gene: TRBD1; CDR3 length: 17; J gene: TRBJ2-1
CDR3 protein: CASSPRTSGRVQYF; CDR3 DNA: TGTGCCAGCAGTCCCCGGACTAGCGGGAGGGTGCAGTATTTT; V gene: TRBV12-3/TRBV12-4; clone size: NA; D gene: TRBD2; CDR3 length: 14; J gene: TRBJ2-3
CDR3 protein: CASSSLAGRYEQYF; CDR3 DNA: TGTGCCAGCAGCTCCTTAGCGGGAAGGTACGAGCAGTACTTC; V gene: TRBV7-9; clone size: few; D gene: TRBD2; CDR3 length: 14; J gene: TRBJ2-7
CDR3 protein: CASSLSTARSGANVLTF; CDR3 DNA: TGCGCCAGCAGCTTGTCAACAGCCCGCTCTGGGGCCAACGTCCTGACTTTC; V gene: TRBV5-1; clone size: NA; D gene: NA; CDR3 length: 17; J gene: TRBJ2-6
CDR3 protein: CSARTSGRVPYEQYF; CDR3 DNA: TGCAGTGCCAGGACTAGCGGGAGGGTCCCCTACGAGCAGTACTTC; V gene: TRBV20-1; clone size: few; D gene: TRBD2; CDR3 length: 15; J gene: TRBJ2-7